This T cell receptor (beta chain) was found in a study of blood T cell repertoires in COVID-19. Whole-study context: PBMCs, B-cell-depleted T cells, or T cells provided the cDNA or gDNA that made up the material.

Researchers sorted participants into cohorts using their self-reported clinical history. Using immunoSEQ multiplex PCR, the repertoire was profiled, and TCRdb retains in-frame clones only, with some absent. The data contain 250,000 to 350,000 clones, 88% of them seen just once; the ten biggest clones take up around 1%. The CDR3 contains 15 residues. Germline CDR1 and CDR2: MNHEY and SMNVEV (reference sequence). V lost 1 base and J 0 bases, leaving 8 bases between the germline ends. V usage is TRBV27 and J usage is TRBJ2-3; the D gene is possibly TRBD2 (6 bases). The sequencing sample was made of PBMCs or T cells enriched from blood (not recorded which). The clonotype comes from a woman aged 30 to 39 who had recovered from COVID-19. The CDR3 protein is CASSLWAGSTDTQYF. The CDR3, as DNA: TGTGCCAGCAGTTTATGGGCGGGAAGCACAGATACGCAGTATTTT.